The next 7 T cell receptor beta chains were all read from a single sample in a study of CD8 T cells in ankylosing spondylitis. Each CDR3 protein is one row after TCRdb ran MiXCR on the 5' RACE reads. The table has 55,000 or so distinct CDR3 sequences, around 7.4% seen once. Material for sequencing was blood, either unsorted or a sorted T cell fraction (not recorded which). Receptor source: a female donor with ankylosing spondylitis or in good health (not recorded which).

A few counts support this clonotype. In DNA form, the CDR3 reads TGTGCCAGCAGCTTAGAAGGGGCTCGGAACAATGAGCAGTTCTTC. Protein sequence: CASSLEGARNNEQFF. The V gene is TRBV7-2, the J gene TRBJ2-1, with D possibly TRBD1 on 5 matching bases. Trimming removed 1 base at V and 5 bases at J, with 12 bases between. This CDR3 is built from 15 residues. Germline loops: CDR1 SGHTA, CDR2 FQGNSA.

Turning to this clonotype: This could be a read error, since a much larger clone is one nucleotide away. The CDR3 DNA is TGTGCCAGCAGCCCCCGGACGAGGAACACTGAAGCTTTCTTT. Its protein is CASSPRTRNTEAFF. The chain employs TRBV11-2 and TRBJ1-1; D not certain. The length of the CDR3 is 14 residues. The V gene lost 5 bases and the J gene lost 1 base, with 11 bases spanning the gap. Looked up from germline, CDR1 is SGHAT and CDR2 is FQNNGV.

This clonotype was seen at least ten times. The CDR3 bases are TGCAGCGTTGTTGACAGGCCCAGGGGCTACACCTTC. It specifies CSVVDRPRGYTF. The V call is TRBV29-1, the J call TRBJ1-2; D may be TRBD1 (6 bases). V was cut by 4 bases and J by 8 bases, with 14 bases left in between. Germline V gives CDR1 SQVTM, CDR2 ANQGSEA. The length of the CDR3 is 12 residues.

This clonotype has ten or more counts. The genes are TRBV29-1 and TRBJ2-1; D is ambiguous. Germline lookup yields CDR1 SQVTM and CDR2 ANQGSEA. The CDR3 is 12 amino acids. The V gene lost 4 bases and the J gene lost 6 bases, with 10 bases spanning the gap. CDR3: CSVGQAGNEQFF. The CDR3 nucleotides are TGCAGCGTTGGCCAAGCAGGCAATGAGCAGTTCTTC.

This clonotype was counted at least ten times. V usage is TRBV15 and J usage is TRBJ2-7; no reliable D call. The ends were cut back, 1 base at V and 9 bases at J, with 7 bases in the middle. The CDR3 runs to 11 residues. Per the germline V gene, CDR1 is LNHNV and CDR2 is YYDKDF (reference sequence). The CDR3 loop is CATSRGDRQYV. The CDR3 DNA sequence: TGTGCCACCAGCAGAGGAGATAGGCAGTACGTC.

At least ten counts were recorded for this clonotype. The V and J genes are TRBV20-1 and TRBJ1-6; D gene unclear. Germline V lookup: CDR1 DFQATT, CDR2 SNEGSKA (reference sequence). V lost 3 bases and J lost 8, with 11 bases in between. CDR3 length: 13 amino acids. In DNA form, the CDR3 reads TGCAGTGCTAGGAGTCAGTACGATTCACCCCTCCACTTT. This sequence encodes CSARSQYDSPLHF.

The chain carries TRBV11-2 and TRBJ1-2, with 7 positions matching TRBD1. This CDR3 is built from 15 residues. With V trimmed by 4 bases and J by 6 bases, 11 bases remained unmatched. CDR1 and CDR2 (germline): SGHAT, FQNNGV. The CDR3 region is CASSSDRVLRDGYTF. The CDR3 DNA is TGTGCCAGCAGCTCTGACAGGGTACTGAGGGATGGCTACACCTTC.